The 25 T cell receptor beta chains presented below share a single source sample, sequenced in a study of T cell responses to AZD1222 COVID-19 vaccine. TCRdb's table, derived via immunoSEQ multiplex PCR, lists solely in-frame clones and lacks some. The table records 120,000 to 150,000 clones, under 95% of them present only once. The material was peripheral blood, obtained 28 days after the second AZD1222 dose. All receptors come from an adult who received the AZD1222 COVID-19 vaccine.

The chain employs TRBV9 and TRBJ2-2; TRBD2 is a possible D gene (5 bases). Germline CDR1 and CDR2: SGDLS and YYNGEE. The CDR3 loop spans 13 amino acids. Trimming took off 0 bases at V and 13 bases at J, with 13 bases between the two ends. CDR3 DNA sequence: TGTGCCAGCAGCGTAGACTCGGGATTGTGGCTGTTTTTT. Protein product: CASSVDSGLWLFF.

Written as DNA, the CDR3 is TGTGCCAGCAGGGACAGGGGTCGGGTGATGAACACTGAAGCTTTCTTT. Encoded protein: CASRDRGRVMNTEAFF. This rearrangement joins TRBV27 to TRBJ1-1; 9 nucleotides match TRBD1. This CDR3 is 16 amino acids long. Germline V gene data show CDR1 as MNHEY and CDR2 as SMNVEV (reference sequence). V lost 6 bases to trimming and J lost 0 bases; unmatched junction nucleotides: 8.

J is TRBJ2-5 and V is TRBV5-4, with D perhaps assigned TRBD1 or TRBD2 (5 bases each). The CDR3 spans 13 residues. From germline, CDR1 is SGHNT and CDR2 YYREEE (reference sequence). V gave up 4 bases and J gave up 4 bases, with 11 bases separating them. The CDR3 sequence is CASSPGLIETQYF. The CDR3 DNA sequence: TGTGCCAGCAGCCCGGGGCTAATAGAGACCCAGTACTTC.

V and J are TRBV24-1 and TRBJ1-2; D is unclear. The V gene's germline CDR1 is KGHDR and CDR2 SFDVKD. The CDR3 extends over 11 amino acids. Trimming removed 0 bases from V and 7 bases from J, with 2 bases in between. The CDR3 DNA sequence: TGTGCCACCAGTGATTTGTTTGGCTACACCTTC. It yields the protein CATSDLFGYTF.

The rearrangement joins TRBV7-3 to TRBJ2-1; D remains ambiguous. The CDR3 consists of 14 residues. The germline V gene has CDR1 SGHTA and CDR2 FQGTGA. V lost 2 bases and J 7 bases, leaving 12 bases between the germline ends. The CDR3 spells CASSLGGSLNEQFF. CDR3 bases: TGTGCCAGCAGCTTAGGCGGTAGCCTGAATGAGCAGTTCTTC.

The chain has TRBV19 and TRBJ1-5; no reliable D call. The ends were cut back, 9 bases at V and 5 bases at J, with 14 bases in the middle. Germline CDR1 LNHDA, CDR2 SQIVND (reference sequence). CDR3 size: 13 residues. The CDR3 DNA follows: TGTGCCAGCAGTTTCCGTGGGGATCAGCCCCAGCATTTT. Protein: CASSFRGDQPQHF. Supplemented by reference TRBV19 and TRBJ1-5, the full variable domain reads DGGITQSPKYLFRKEGQNVTLSCEQNLNHDAMYWYRQDPGQGLRLIYYSQIVNDFQKGDIAEGYSVSREKKESFPLTVTSAQKNPTAFYLCASSFRGDQPQHFGDGTRLSIL.

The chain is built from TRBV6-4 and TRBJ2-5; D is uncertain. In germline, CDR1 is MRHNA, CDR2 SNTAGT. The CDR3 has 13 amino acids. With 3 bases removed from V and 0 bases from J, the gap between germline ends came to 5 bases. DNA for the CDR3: TGTGCCAGCAGTGAAAGGGACCAAGAGACCCAGTACTTC. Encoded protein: CASSERDQETQYF.

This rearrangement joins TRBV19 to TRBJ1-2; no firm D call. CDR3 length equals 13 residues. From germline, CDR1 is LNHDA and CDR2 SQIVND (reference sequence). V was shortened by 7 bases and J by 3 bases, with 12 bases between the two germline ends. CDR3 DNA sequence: TGTGCCAGTAACAAAGGGCTGTACTATGGCTACACCTTC. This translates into CASNKGLYYGYTF.

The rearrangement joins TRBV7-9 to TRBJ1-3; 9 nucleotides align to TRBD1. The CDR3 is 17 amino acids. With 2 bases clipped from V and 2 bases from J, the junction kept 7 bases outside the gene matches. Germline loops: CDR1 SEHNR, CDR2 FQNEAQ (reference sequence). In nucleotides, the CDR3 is TGTGCCAGCAGCTTACCCCAAACAGGGGGCACTGGAAACACCATATATTTT. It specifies CASSLPQTGGTGNTIYF.

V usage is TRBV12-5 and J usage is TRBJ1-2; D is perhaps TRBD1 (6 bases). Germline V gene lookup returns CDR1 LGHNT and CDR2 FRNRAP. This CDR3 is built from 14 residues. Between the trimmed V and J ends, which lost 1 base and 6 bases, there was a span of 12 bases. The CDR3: CASGLGGGAHGYTF. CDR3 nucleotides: TGTGCTAGTGGTTTGGGAGGGGGGGCCCATGGCTACACCTTC.

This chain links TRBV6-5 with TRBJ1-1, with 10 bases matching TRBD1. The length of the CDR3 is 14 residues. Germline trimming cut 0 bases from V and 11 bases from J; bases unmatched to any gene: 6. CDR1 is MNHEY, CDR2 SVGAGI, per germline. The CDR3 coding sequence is TGTGCCAGCAGTTACTCGGGACAGGGGATGAGGGCTTTCTTT. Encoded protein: CASSYSGQGMRAFF.

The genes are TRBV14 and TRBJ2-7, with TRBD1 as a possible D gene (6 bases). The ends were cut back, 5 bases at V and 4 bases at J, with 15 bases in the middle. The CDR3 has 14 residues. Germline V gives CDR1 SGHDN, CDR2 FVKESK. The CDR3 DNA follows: TGTGCCAGCAGCTGGGACACGAGGGGGTACGAGCAGTACTTC. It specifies CASSWDTRGYEQYF. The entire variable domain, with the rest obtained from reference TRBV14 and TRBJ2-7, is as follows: EAGVTQFPSHSVIEKGQTVTLRCDPISGHDNLYWYRRVMGKEIKFLLHFVKESKQDESGMPNNRFLAERTGGTYSTLKVQPAELEDSGVYFCASSWDTRGYEQYFGPGTRLTVT.

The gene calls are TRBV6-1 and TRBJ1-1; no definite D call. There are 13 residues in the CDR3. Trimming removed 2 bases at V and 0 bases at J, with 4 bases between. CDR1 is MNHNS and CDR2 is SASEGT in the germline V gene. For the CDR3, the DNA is TGTGCCAGCAGTGAAATGCTGAACACTGAAGCTTTCTTT. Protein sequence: CASSEMLNTEAFF.

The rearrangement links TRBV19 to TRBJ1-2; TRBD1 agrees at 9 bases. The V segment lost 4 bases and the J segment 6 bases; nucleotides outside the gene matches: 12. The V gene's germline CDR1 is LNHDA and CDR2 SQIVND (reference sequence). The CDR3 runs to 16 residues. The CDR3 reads CASSTTGTGSWNGYTF. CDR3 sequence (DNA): TGTGCCAGTAGTACTACCGGGACAGGGTCATGGAATGGCTACACCTTC.

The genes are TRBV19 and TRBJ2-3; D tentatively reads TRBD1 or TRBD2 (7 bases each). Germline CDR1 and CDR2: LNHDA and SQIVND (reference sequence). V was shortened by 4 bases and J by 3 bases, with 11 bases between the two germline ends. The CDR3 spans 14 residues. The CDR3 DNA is TGTGCCAGTAGTAACAGGGGAGGGACAGATACGCAGTATTTT. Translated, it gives CASSNRGGTDTQYF.

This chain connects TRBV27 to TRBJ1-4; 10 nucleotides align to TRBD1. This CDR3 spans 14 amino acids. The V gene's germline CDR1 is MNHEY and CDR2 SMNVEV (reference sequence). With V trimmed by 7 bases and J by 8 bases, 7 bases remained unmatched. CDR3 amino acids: CASKKGQGWEKLFF. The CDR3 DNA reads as TGTGCCAGCAAAAAGGGACAGGGGTGGGAAAAACTGTTTTTT.

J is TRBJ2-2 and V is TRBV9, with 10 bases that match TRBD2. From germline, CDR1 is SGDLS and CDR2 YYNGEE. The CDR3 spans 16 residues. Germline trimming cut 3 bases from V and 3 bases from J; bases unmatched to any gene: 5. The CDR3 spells CASSASLAGDTGELFF. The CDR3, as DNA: TGTGCCAGCAGCGCATCCCTAGCGGGAGACACCGGGGAGCTGTTTTTT.

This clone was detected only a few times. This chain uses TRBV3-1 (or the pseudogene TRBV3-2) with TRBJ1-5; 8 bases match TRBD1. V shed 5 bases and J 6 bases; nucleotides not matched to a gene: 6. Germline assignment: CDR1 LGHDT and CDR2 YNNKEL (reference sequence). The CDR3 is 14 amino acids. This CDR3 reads CASSETGDSQPQHF. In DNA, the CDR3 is TGTGCCAGCAGCGAGACAGGGGATAGTCAGCCCCAGCATTTT.

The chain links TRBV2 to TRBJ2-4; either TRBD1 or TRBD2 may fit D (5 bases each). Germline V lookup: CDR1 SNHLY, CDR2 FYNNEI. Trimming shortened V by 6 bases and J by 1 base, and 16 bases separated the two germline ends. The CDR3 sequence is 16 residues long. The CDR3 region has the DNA TGTGCCAGCAGGAGGGGAGTTAGTGCGGCCAAAAACATTCAGTACTTC. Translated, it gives CASRRGVSAAKNIQYF.

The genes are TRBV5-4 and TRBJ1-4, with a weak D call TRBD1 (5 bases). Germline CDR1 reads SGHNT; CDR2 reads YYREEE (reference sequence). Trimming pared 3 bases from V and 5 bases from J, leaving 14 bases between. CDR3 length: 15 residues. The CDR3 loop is CASSSQDGMNEKLFF. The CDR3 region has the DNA TGTGCCAGCAGCTCACAGGACGGAATGAATGAAAAACTGTTTTTT.

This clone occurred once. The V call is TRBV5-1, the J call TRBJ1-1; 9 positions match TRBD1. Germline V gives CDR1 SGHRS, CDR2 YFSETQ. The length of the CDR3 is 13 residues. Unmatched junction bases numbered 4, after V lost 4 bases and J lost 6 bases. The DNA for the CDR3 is TGCGCCAGCAGCGCCACAGGGGGCCCTGAAGCTTTCTTT. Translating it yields CASSATGGPEAFF.

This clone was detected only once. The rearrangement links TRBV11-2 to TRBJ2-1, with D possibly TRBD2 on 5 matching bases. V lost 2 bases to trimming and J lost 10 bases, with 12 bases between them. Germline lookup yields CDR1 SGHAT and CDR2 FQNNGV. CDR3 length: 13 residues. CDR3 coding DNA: TGTGCCAGCAGCTTACTAGAACGGGGAGAGCAGTTCTTC. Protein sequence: CASSLLERGEQFF.

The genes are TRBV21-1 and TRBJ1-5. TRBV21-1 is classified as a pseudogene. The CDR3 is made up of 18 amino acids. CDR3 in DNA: TGTGCCAGCAGCAAAGTGTCCCCTGGGGGTACGAGCAATCAGCCCCAGCATTTT. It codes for CASSKVSPGGTSNQPQHF.

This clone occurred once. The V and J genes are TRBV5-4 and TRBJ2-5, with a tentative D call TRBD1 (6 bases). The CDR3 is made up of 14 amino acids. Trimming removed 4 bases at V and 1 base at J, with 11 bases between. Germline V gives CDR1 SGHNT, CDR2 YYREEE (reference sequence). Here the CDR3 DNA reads TGTGCCAGCAGCGGTGGACAGCTCCAAGAGACCCAGTACTTC. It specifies CASSGGQLQETQYF. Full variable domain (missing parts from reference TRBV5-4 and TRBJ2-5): ETGVTQSPTHLIKTRGQQVTLRCSSQSGHNTVSWYQQALGQGPQFIFQYYREEENGRGNFPPRFSGLQFPNYSSELNVNALELDDSALYLCASSGGQLQETQYFGPGTRLLVL.

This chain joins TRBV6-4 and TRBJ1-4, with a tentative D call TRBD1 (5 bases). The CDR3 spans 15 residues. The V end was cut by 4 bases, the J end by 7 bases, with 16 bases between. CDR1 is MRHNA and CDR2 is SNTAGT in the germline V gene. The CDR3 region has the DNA TGTGCCAGCAGTGTCCGGCATGGGAGGGGTGAAAAACTGTTTTTT. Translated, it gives CASSVRHGRGEKLFF.